The 9 T cell receptor beta chains presented below share a single source sample, sequenced in a study of CD8 T cells in ankylosing spondylitis (TCRdb year 2017). The research as a whole found: A TCR beta motif made up of several highly homologous amino acid variants appeared to be characteristic of blood from ankylosing spondylitis patients.

These receptors' targets are unknown. Receptor amplification or capture employed 5' RACE. Instrument used: Illumina HiSeq 2500. TCRdb took the public reads, trimmed them with fastp at Q25, ran MiXCR for clone calling and kept in-frame beta chains. Each CDR3 protein gets just one entry, which takes the most common genes and DNA from the rows behind it. The sample table records roughly 220,000 distinct CDR3 sequences; approximately 20% of these occur just once. The ten largest make up about 39% of the sample. The sequenced sample was blood, either unsorted or a sorted T cell fraction (not recorded which). The source is a male donor with ankylosing spondylitis.

V is TRBV28 and J is TRBJ2-7; 7 bases agree with TRBD2. The germline gives CDR1 MDHEN, CDR2 SYDVKM. V was clipped by 8 bases and J by 2 bases; unmatched bases: 15. This CDR3 has 16 amino acids. The CDR3, as DNA: TGTGCCAGCGGTTGGGAGAGGTCTAGCGGAACCTACGAGCAGTACTTC. This sequence encodes CASGWERSSGTYEQYF.

The chain recombines TRBV12-3 or TRBV12-4 with TRBJ1-1; D possibly corresponds to TRBD1 (5 bases). The CDR3 loop spans 13 amino acids. The V end was cut by 7 bases, the J end by 4 bases, with 13 bases between. The CDR3 region is CASMWDGGTEAFF. CDR3 sequence (DNA): TGTGCCAGCATGTGGGACGGCGGCACTGAAGCTTTCTTT.

DNA for the CDR3: TGTGCCAGCAGCCAGAGTGATTCCAGGCCCAAAAACATTCAGTACTTC. Its translation is CASSQSDSRPKNIQYF. The chain carries TRBV11-2 and TRBJ2-4, with unresolved D. Between the trimmed V and J ends, which lost 5 bases and 2 bases, there was a span of 16 bases. CDR3 length equals 16 residues. Germline V gene lookup returns CDR1 SGHAT and CDR2 FQNNGV.

This clonotype was seen once. CDR3 sequence: CATSAVGEGGELFF. The DNA for the CDR3 is TGTGCCACCAGTGCTGTCGGGGAGGGCGGGGAGCTGTTTTTT. The rearrangement uses TRBV24-1 and TRBJ2-2; 7 bases line up with TRBD2. CDR1 and CDR2 (germline): KGHDR, SFDVKD. V lost 5 bases and J lost 7; bases outside the gene matches: 6. CDR3 length equals 14 residues.

The table lists this clonotype with many counts. The chain uses TRBV12-3 or TRBV12-4 and TRBJ2-1; D unresolved. The CDR3 extends over 15 amino acids. V lost 5 bases to trimming and J lost 3 bases, with 14 bases between them. The CDR3 here is CASSPSSYSYNEQFF. Here the CDR3 DNA reads TGTGCCAGCAGTCCTTCGTCCTACAGCTACAATGAGCAGTTCTTC.

This rearrangement joins TRBV12-3 or TRBV12-4 to TRBJ1-2; D is undetermined. V lost 6 bases and J 3 bases, leaving 11 bases between the germline ends. This CDR3 has 13 residues. In nucleotides, the CDR3 is TGTGCCAGCAGGGGAACTGATCACTATGGCTACACCTTC. Its protein product is CASRGTDHYGYTF.

This clonotype was found a few times. The chain couples TRBV27 to TRBJ2-7; 8 nucleotides line up with TRBD1. This CDR3 is built from 13 residues. CDR1 is MNHEY and CDR2 is SMNVEV in the germline V gene (reference sequence). The V gene end was trimmed by 0 bases and the J gene end by 6 bases; junction bases not matched to a gene: 1. The CDR3 here is CASSLSDRAEQYF. CDR3 sequence (DNA): TGTGCCAGCAGTTTATCGGACAGGGCCGAGCAGTACTTC.

This clonotype was seen only a few times. The chain links TRBV20-1 to TRBJ2-3; 8 bases line up with TRBD2. The CDR3 length is 15 residues. The junction had 4 bases not matched to a gene; V was cut back by 2 bases and J by 0 bases. From germline, CDR1 is DFQATT and CDR2 SNEGSKA (reference sequence). The CDR3 is CSARSSSGSTDTQYF. The CDR3 nucleotides are TGCAGTGCTAGAAGTTCTAGCGGGAGCACAGATACGCAGTATTTT.

A few counts support this clonotype. The chain has TRBV30 and TRBJ2-2, with TRBD1 identical over 9 bases. Germline values: CDR1 GTSNPN, CDR2 SVGIG (reference sequence). CDR3 length: 16 amino acids. Trimming at V came to 0 bases and at J to 7 bases, leaving 9 bases not matched to a gene. This CDR3 reads CAWSVLGTGSFGELFF. CDR3 coding DNA: TGTGCCTGGAGTGTCCTCGGGACAGGGTCCTTCGGGGAGCTGTTTTTT. Filled out from reference TRBV30 and TRBJ2-2, the complete variable domain reads SQTIHQWPATLVQPVGSPLSLECTVEGTSNPNLYWYRQAAGRGLQLLFYSVGIGQISSEVPQNLSASRPQDRQFILSSKKLLLSDSGFYLCAWSVLGTGSFGELFFGEGSRLTVL.